Below, 22 T cell receptor beta chains from the same sample are listed, as sequenced in a study of T cell responses to AZD1222 COVID-19 vaccine. Using immunoSEQ multiplex PCR, the repertoire was profiled, and TCRdb retains in-frame clones only, with some absent. In the table there are roughly 91,000 clones, roughly 85% of which are singletons. The specimen comprised peripheral blood, sampled on day 0 of AZD1222 vaccination. The receptors here all came from an adult in good health.

The chain recombines TRBV7-3 with TRBJ2-1; 14 bases are a match to TRBD2. Germline values: CDR1 SGHTA, CDR2 FQGTGA. Trimming removed 0 bases from V and 10 bases from J; junction bases left unmatched: 5. The CDR3 covers 16 residues. The CDR3: CASSLTRLAGGGEQFF. As DNA, the CDR3 is TGTGCCAGCAGCTTAACCCGACTAGCGGGAGGGGGCGAGCAGTTCTTC. Complete variable domain (other parts from reference TRBV7-3 and TRBJ2-1): GAGVSQTPSNKVTEKGKYVELRCDPISGHTALYWYRQSLGQGPEFLIYFQGTGAADDSGLPNDRFFAVRPEGSVSTLKIQRTERGDSAVYLCASSLTRLAGGGEQFFGPGTRLTVL.

The chain employs TRBV19 and TRBJ1-2; the D is unclear. The CDR3 is 11 amino acids. CDR1 and CDR2 (germline): LNHDA, SQIVND (reference sequence). V was trimmed by 10 bases and J by 4 bases, leaving 10 bases between them. CDR3 DNA sequence: TGTGCCACCCTGGCCCTCTATGGCTACACCTTC. Translating it yields CATLALYGYTF.

The gene calls are TRBV11-2 and TRBJ2-1; 8 nucleotides align to TRBD2. V was clipped by 4 bases and J by 0 bases; unmatched bases: 5. There are 16 residues in the CDR3. Looked up from germline, CDR1 is SGHAT and CDR2 is FQNNGV. DNA of the CDR3: TGTGCCAGCAGCTCCCGCGGGGGGAGCTCCTACAATGAGCAGTTCTTC. This encodes CASSSRGGSSYNEQFF. Combining the CDR3 with reference TRBV11-2 and TRBJ2-1 gives the whole variable domain EAGVAQSPRYKIIEKRQSVAFWCNPISGHATLYWYQQILGQGPKLLIQFQNNGVVDDSQLPKDRFSAERLKGVDSTLKIQPAKLEDSAVYLCASSSRGGSSYNEQFFGPGTRLTVL.

The CDR3 nucleotides are TGTGCCAGCAGTTATCGGACAGGATCTGGGGCCAACGTCCTGACTTTC. Encoded protein: CASSYRTGSGANVLTF. This chain uses TRBV6-5 with TRBJ2-6; 7 bases match TRBD1. V shed 3 bases and J 1 base; nucleotides not matched to a gene: 3. CDR1 MNHEY and CDR2 SVGAGI come from the germline V gene. The CDR3 loop spans 16 amino acids.

This chain connects TRBV11-1 to TRBJ2-7, with 7 bases matching TRBD1. Germline trimming cut 5 bases from V and 4 bases from J; bases unmatched to any gene: 8. Germline-derived CDR1 and CDR2 are SGHAT and FQDESV (reference sequence). The CDR3 spans 14 residues. The CDR3 region is CASSRDRVLYEQYF. CDR3 in DNA: TGTGCCAGCAGCCGCGACAGGGTACTATACGAGCAGTACTTC.

The gene calls are TRBV4-3 and TRBJ1-1; D might be TRBD1 (6 bases). CDR1 is LGHNA, CDR2 YSLEER, per germline. Trimming removed 0 bases at V and 4 bases at J, with 15 bases between. CDR3 size: 16 residues. The CDR3 bases are TGCGCCAGCAGCCAAGATCTAATAGGGGGGGTCACTGAAGCTTTCTTT. It codes for CASSQDLIGGVTEAFF.

This rearrangement joins TRBV11-1 to TRBJ2-6; D not resolved. From germline, CDR1 is SGHAT and CDR2 FQDESV (reference sequence). The V and J ends lost 6 bases and 0 bases respectively, with 9 bases between them. The CDR3 contains 15 residues. The CDR3 DNA reads TGTGCCAGCAGAAATAGCCTCTCTGGGGCCAACGTCCTGACTTTC. Translation gives CASRNSLSGANVLTF.

V usage is TRBV3-1 (or the pseudogene TRBV3-2) and J usage is TRBJ1-4; 11 bases agree with TRBD1. The CDR3 length is 14 residues. Germline CDR1 LGHDT, CDR2 YNNKEL (reference sequence). The V gene end was trimmed by 4 bases and the J gene end by 8 bases; junction bases not matched to a gene: 3. The CDR3 loop is CASSLRTGGEKLFF. The CDR3 DNA reads TGTGCCAGCAGCCTACGGACAGGGGGCGAAAAACTGTTTTTT.

The chain couples TRBV9 to TRBJ2-4; 7 bases are a match to TRBD1. Trimming removed 5 bases from V and 13 bases from J; junction bases left unmatched: 9. This CDR3 is built from 12 residues. Germline CDR1 is SGDLS and CDR2 is YYNGEE. CDR3 nucleotide sequence: TGTGCCAGCAGAGACGACAGGGATCAACAGTACTTC. This sequence encodes CASRDDRDQQYF.

This clone is judged medium-sized. This chain links TRBV28 with TRBJ2-3; 7 positions agree with TRBD1. Germline CDR1 and CDR2: MDHEN and SYDVKM. V shed 9 bases and J 3 bases; nucleotides not matched to a gene: 9. This CDR3 spans 14 amino acids. The CDR3 coding sequence is TGTGCCAGTCAGTTTGTACAGGGGACAGATACGCAGTATTTT. Protein: CASQFVQGTDTQYF.

The chain has TRBV7-3 and TRBJ2-1; D remains ambiguous. Germline lookup yields CDR1 SGHTA and CDR2 FQGTGA. The CDR3 loop spans 14 amino acids. The ends were cut back, 3 bases at V and 6 bases at J, with 12 bases in the middle. In DNA, the CDR3 is TGTGCCAGCAGCTTGGCAGACCTTCCCAATGAGCAGTTCTTC. This codes for CASSLADLPNEQFF.

The chain uses TRBV29-1 and TRBJ1-3; D is unresolved. The CDR3 sequence is 13 residues long. V shed 7 bases and J shed 4 bases, with 14 bases lying between them. Per germline, CDR1 SQVTM and CDR2 ANQGSEA. The CDR3 DNA follows: TGCAGCGCTAGGTCCTCGGGAGGAAACACCATATATTTT. It translates to CSARSSGGNTIYF.

The J gene is TRBJ1-6, the V gene TRBV14; D may be TRBD1 (6 bases). The V gene lost 3 bases and the J gene lost 7 bases, with 13 bases spanning the gap. This CDR3 is built from 15 residues. Germline V gene lookup returns CDR1 SGHDN and CDR2 FVKESK. The CDR3 DNA is TGTGCCAGCAGCCAGACAGGAGGGGCCAATTCACCCCTCCACTTT. It translates to CASSQTGGANSPLHF.

The chain joins TRBV7-3 to TRBJ2-2, with TRBD2 as a possible D gene (6 bases). Between the trimmed V and J ends, which lost 2 bases and 0 bases, there was a span of 7 bases. There are 15 residues in the CDR3. Germline CDR1 and CDR2: SGHTA and FQGTGA. The CDR3 loop is CASSLGGANTGELFF. The DNA for the CDR3 is TGTGCCAGCAGCTTAGGCGGGGCGAACACCGGGGAGCTGTTTTTT.

The sample holds a few counts of this clone. Other DNA sequences of this sample code for an identical CDR3. In DNA, the CDR3 is TGTGCCAGCTCAGACAGGGGGAACACTGAAGCTTTCTTT. Translating it yields CASSDRGNTEAFF. This chain uses TRBV6-6 with TRBJ1-1; 8 bases align to TRBD1. Germline CDR1 reads MNHNY; CDR2 reads SVGAGI (reference sequence). CDR3 length equals 13 residues. V gave up 8 bases and J gave up 1 base; unmatched junction bases: 3.

The J gene is TRBJ2-1, the V gene TRBV27, with TRBD2 matching over 7 bases. The CDR3 contains 15 residues. Germline values: CDR1 MNHEY, CDR2 SMNVEV (reference sequence). V lost 5 bases and J lost 9; bases outside the gene matches: 13. DNA of the CDR3: TGTGCCAGCAGTCCGGCCCGTGAGGGAGGGCCTGAGCAGTTCTTC. This encodes CASSPAREGGPEQFF.

The gene calls are TRBV19 and TRBJ2-4, with a weak D call TRBD2 (5 bases). CDR1 and CDR2 from the germline V gene are LNHDA and SQIVND (reference sequence). This CDR3 spans 15 amino acids. V lost 6 bases, J lost 5 bases, and 17 bases lay in between. The CDR3 here is CASRDFVGAQNIQYF. The CDR3 DNA reads TGTGCCAGTAGGGACTTCGTGGGCGCCCAAAACATTCAGTACTTC.

The rearrangement links TRBV24-1 to TRBJ2-3; D possibly corresponds to TRBD2 (6 bases). The length of the CDR3 is 13 residues. V was pared by 4 bases and J by 6 bases, with 10 bases between. Germline lookup yields CDR1 KGHDR and CDR2 SFDVKD. The CDR3 reads CATSEGLTDTQYF. The CDR3 DNA reads as TGTGCCACCAGTGAGGGACTTACCGATACGCAGTATTTT.

V and J are TRBV29-1 and TRBJ2-5; possibly TRBD1 for D (5 bases). Between the trimmed V and J ends, which lost 4 bases and 0 bases, there was a span of 12 bases. Germline CDR1 reads SQVTM; CDR2 reads ANQGSEA. CDR3 length: 14 amino acids. The CDR3 sequence is CSVVMSTDQETQYF. DNA of the CDR3: TGCAGCGTTGTAATGTCGACAGACCAAGAGACCCAGTACTTC.

As concerns this clone: The junction shows a germline mismatch at one end, possibly a read error. V is TRBV5-1 and J is TRBJ1-3, with TRBD1 matching 8 bases. Germline V gene lookup returns CDR1 SGHRS and CDR2 YFSETQ. This CDR3 is built from 14 residues. CDR3 residues: CASSGGTGGNTIYF. The CDR3 DNA is TGTGCCAGCTCAGGGGGCACGGGAGGAAACACCATATATTTT. The variable domain in full, completed from reference TRBV5-1 and TRBJ1-3, reads KAGVTQTPRYLIKTRGQQVTLSCSPISGHRSVSWYQQTPGQGLQFLFEYFSETQRNKGNFPGRFSGRQFSNSRSEMNVSTLELGDSALYLCASSGGTGGNTIYFGEGSWLTVV.

CDR3 residues: CASSQEWRGASGNTIYF. The CDR3 region has the DNA TGTGCCAGCAGCCAAGAATGGCGAGGGGCTAGTGGAAACACCATATATTTT. The chain has TRBV4-2 and TRBJ1-3, with a possible D match to TRBD1 (5 bases). The CDR3 loop spans 17 amino acids. From germline, CDR1 is LGHNA and CDR2 YNFKEQ. V dropped 0 bases and J dropped 3 bases, with 15 bases sitting between them.

The chain has TRBV2 and TRBJ1-2; 10 positions agree with TRBD1. The CDR3 length is 17 residues. J gave up 4 bases and V 7 bases, and 15 bases lay outside the gene matches. Germline CDR1 is SNHLY and CDR2 is FYNNEI. The CDR3, as DNA: TGTGCCAGCACCTCAACCCCCGGGACAGGGGATTCCTATGGCTACACCTTC. Encoded protein: CASTSTPGTGDSYGYTF.